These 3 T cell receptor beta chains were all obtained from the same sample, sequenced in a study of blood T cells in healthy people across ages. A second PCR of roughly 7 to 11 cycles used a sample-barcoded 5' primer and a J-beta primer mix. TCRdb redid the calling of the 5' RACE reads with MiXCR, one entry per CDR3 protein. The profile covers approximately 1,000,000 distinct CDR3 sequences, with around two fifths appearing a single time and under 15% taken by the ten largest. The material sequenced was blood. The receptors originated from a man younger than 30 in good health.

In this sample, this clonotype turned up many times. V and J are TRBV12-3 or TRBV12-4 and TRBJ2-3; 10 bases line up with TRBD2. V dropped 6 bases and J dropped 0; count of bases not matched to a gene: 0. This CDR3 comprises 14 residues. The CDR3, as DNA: TGTGCCAGCAGACTAGCGGGGAGCACAGATACGCAGTATTTT. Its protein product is CASRLAGSTDTQYF.

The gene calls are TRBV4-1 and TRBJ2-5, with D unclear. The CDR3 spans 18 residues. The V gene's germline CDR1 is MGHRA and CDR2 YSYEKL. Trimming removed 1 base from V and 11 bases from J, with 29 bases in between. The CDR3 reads CASSQVGGGWGSPNEQYF. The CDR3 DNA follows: TGCGCCAGCAGCCAAGTAGGTGGTGGTTGGGGATCCCCCAATGAGCAGTACTTC.

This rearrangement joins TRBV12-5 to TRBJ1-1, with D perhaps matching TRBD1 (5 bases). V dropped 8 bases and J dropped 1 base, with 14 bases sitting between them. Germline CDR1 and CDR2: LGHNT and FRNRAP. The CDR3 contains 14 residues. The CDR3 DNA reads TGTGCTAGTCGTCGCGGGGGGTGGAACACTGAAGCTTTCTTT. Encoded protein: CASRRGGWNTEAFF.